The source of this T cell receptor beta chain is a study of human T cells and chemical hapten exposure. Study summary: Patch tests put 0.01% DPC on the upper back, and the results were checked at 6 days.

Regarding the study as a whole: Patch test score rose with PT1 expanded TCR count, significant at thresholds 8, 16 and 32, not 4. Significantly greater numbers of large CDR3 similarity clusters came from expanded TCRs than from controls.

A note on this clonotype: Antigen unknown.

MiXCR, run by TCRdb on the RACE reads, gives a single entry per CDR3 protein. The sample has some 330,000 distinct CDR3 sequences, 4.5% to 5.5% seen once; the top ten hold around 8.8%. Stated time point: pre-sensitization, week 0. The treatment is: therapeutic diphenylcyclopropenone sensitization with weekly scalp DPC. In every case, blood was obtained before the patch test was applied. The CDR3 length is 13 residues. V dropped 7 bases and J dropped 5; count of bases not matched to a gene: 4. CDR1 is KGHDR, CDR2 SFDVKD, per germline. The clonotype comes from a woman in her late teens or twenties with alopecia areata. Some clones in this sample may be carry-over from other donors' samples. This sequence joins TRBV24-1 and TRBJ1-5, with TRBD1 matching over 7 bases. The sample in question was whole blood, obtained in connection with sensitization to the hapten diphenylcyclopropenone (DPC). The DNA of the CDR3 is TGTGCCACCAGATCAGGGGGGGATCAGCCCCAGCATTTT. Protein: CATRSGGDQPQHF.